Described below is a single T cell receptor beta chain sequence and its context. The data derive from a study of cytotoxic CD8 clonotypes in ibrutinib-treated CLL. TCRdb's copy holds only in-frame clones and misses some; the assay was immunoSEQ multiplex PCR. Among tens of thousands of clones listed, approximately 82% were seen once. The CDR3 has 13 amino acids. Germline-derived CDR1 and CDR2 are SGHDT and YYEEEE. The V and J ends lost 2 bases and 6 bases respectively, with 11 bases between them. J is TRBJ1-2 and V is TRBV5-6; D gene unclear. Sequenced material: PBMCs, taken after 24 months of ibrutinib treatment. This TCR derives from a human donor with chronic lymphocytic leukemia. The CDR3 nucleotides are TGTGCCAGCAGCTTACGGCACGGGGATGGCTACACCTTC. As protein: CASSLRHGDGYTF.